This TCR beta chain comes out of a study of cytomegalovirus exposure and HLA in healthy donors. Study outcomes and limitations: Per a later analysis, under 20,000 TCR beta sequences showed association with HLA alleles at 0.05 false discovery rate. Earlier findings revealed that most TCR beta V segments proved productive either about 87% or about 30% of the time.

The CDR3 totals 13 residues. Germline V gene lookup returns CDR1 MNHNY and CDR2 SVGAGI (reference sequence). Trimming took off 2 bases at V and 9 bases at J, with 11 bases between the two ends. Use of 60 Vbeta and 13 Jbeta primers characterized the PCR. Only in-frame clones appear in the TCRdb table, and some are missing; sequencing was by immunoSEQ multiplex PCR. Of some 190,000 clones in the sample, 77% are singletons; the top ten hold 1.4% to 1.5%. About this clone itself: The antigen is not known.

Donors likely had unrecorded immune exposures despite being nominally healthy when sampled. This receptor was obtained from a young man in good health and CMV-seronegative. Sequencing was carried out using PBMCs. The chain recombines TRBV6-6 with TRBJ1-5; weak D call: TRBD1 (6 bases). The CDR3 loop reads CASSYPGEGPQHF. The CDR3 DNA follows: TGTGCCAGCAGTTACCCAGGGGAAGGGCCCCAGCATTTT.